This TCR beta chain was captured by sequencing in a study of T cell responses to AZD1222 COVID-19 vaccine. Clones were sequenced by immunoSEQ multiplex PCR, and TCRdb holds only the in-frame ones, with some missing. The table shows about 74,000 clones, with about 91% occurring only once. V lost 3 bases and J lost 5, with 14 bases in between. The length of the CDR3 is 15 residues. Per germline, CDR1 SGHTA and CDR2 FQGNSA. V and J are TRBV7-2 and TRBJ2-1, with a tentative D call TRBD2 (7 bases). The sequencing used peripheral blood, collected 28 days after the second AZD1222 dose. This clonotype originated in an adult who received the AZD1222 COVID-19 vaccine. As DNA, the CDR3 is TGTGCCAGCAGCTTGTGGGGAGGGGGGAACAATGAGCAGTTCTTC. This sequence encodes CASSLWGGGNNEQFF.